This T cell receptor (beta chain) was observed in a study of blood T cell repertoires in COVID-19. Per germline, CDR1 LGHDT and CDR2 YNNKEL (reference sequence). This CDR3 region has 15 residues. Unmatched junction bases numbered 6, after V lost 3 bases and J lost 7 bases. The assay was immunoSEQ multiplex PCR, and TCRdb's table has in-frame clones only and misses some. The table lists 35,000 to 55,000 clones, around 87% of them singletons, with approximately 5% in the top ten. The sequence derives from a human donor in a cohort sampled during active COVID-19. The specimen was peripheral blood. This chain connects TRBV3-1 (or the pseudogene TRBV3-2) to TRBJ2-1, with TRBD2 identical over 10 bases. The chain's CDR3 is CASSQSLAGVNEQFF. The CDR3 DNA is TGTGCCAGCAGCCAGTCCCTAGCGGGAGTTAATGAGCAGTTCTTC.